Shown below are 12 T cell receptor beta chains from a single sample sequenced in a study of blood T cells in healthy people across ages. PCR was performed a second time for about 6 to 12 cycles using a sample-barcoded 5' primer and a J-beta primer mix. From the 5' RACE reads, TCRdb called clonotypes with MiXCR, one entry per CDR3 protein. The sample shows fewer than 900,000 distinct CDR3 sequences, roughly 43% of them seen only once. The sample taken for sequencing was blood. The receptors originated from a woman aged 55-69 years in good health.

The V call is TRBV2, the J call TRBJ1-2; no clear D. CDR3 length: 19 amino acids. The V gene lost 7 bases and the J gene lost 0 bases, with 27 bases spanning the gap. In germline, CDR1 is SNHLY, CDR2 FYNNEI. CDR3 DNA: TGTGCCAGCAATAGGGCCTTAGCGCAGTCAACAGCCACTAACTATGGCTACACCTTC. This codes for CASNRALAQSTATNYGYTF. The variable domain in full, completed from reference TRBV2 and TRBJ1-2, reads EPEVTQTPSHQVTQMGQEVILRCVPISNHLYFYWYRQILGQKVEFLVSFYNNEISEKSEIFDDQFSVERPDGSNFTLKIRSTKLEDSAMYFCASNRALAQSTATNYGYTFGSGTRLTVV.

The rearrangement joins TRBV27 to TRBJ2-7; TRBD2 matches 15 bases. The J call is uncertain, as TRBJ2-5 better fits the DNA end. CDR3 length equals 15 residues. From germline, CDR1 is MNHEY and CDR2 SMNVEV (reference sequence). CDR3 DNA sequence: TGTGCCAGCGGTCGTGGACTAGCGGGAGGGGAGACCCAGTACTTC. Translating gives CASGRGLAGGETQYF.

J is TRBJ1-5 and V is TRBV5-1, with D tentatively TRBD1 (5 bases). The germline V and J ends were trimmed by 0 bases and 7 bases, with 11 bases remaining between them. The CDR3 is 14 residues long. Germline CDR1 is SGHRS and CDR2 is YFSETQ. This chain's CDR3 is CASSLEGERQPQHF. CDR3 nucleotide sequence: TGCGCCAGCAGCTTGGAAGGGGAGCGCCAGCCCCAGCATTTT.

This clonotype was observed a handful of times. The DNA for the CDR3 is TGTGCCAGCAGTCCAGACAGGGGATGGTTGACCCAGTACTTC. The encoded protein is CASSPDRGWLTQYF. The V gene is TRBV27, the J gene TRBJ2-5, with TRBD1 matching 8 bases. The J segment lost 7 bases and the V segment lost 5 bases, leaving 9 bases of the junction unmatched. The CDR3 covers 14 residues. Looked up from germline, CDR1 is MNHEY and CDR2 is SMNVEV (reference sequence).

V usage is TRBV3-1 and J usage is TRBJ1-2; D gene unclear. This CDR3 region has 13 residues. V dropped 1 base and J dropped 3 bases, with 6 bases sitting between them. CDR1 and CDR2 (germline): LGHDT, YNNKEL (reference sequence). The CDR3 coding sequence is TGTGCCAGCAGCCAAGTTGGGGACTATGGCTACACCTTC. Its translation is CASSQVGDYGYTF.

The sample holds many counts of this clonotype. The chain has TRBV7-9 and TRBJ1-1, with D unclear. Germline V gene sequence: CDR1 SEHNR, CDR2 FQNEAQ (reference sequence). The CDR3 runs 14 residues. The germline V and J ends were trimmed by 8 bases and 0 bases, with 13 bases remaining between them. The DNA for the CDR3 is TGTGCCAGCGGAAGGACGGAAATGAACACTGAAGCTTTCTTT. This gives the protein CASGRTEMNTEAFF. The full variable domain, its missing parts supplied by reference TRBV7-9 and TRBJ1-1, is DTGVSQNPRHKITKRGQNVTFRCDPISEHNRLYWYRQTLGQGPEFLTYFQNEAQLEKSRLLSDRFSAERPKGSFSTLEIQRTEQGDSAMYLCASGRTEMNTEAFFGQGTRLTVV.

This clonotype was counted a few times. CDR3 sequence: CSARYGSRDTEAFF. DNA of the CDR3: TGCAGTGCTAGGTACGGGAGCCGGGACACTGAAGCTTTCTTT. The V and J genes are TRBV20-1 and TRBJ1-1, with D uncertain. The germline V gene has CDR1 DFQATT and CDR2 SNEGSKA (reference sequence). Trimming pared 3 bases from V and 3 bases from J, leaving 14 bases between. The CDR3 is 14 residues long.

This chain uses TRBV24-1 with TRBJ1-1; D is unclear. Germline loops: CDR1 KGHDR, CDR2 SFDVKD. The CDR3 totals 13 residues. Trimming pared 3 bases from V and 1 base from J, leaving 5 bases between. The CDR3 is CATSDGTNTEAFF. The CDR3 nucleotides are TGTGCCACCAGTGATGGAACGAACACTGAAGCTTTCTTT.

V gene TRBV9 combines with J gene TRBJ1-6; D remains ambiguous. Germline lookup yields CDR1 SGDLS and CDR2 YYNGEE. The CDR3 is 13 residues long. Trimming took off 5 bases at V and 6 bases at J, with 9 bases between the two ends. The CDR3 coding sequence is TGTGCCAGCAGGGGCGCGTCTAATTCACCCCTCCACTTT. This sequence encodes CASRGASNSPLHF.

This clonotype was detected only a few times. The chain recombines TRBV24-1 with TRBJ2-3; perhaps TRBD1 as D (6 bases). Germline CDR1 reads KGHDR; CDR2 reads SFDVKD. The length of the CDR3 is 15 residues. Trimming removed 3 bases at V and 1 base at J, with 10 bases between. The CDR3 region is CATSDPAGGTDTQYF. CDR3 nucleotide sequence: TGTGCCACCAGTGATCCTGCAGGGGGCACAGATACGCAGTATTTT.

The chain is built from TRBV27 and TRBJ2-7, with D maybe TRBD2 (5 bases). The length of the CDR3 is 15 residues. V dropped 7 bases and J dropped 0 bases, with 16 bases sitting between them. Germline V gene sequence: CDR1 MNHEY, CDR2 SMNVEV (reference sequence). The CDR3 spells CASNFNLDYSYEQYF. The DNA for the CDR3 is TGTGCCAGCAACTTTAACCTCGACTACTCCTACGAGCAGTACTTC.

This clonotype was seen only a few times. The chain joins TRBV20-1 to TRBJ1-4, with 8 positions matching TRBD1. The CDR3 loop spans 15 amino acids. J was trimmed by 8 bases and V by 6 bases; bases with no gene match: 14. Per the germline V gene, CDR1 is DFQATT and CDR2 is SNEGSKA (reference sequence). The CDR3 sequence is CSALPSQGAGEKLFF. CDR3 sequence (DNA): TGCAGTGCCCTGCCTTCCCAGGGGGCGGGAGAAAAACTGTTTTTT.